Each of the 20 T cell receptor beta chains below was sequenced from the same sample in a study of PD-L1 blockade in urothelial cancer. Described time point: pretreatment peripheral blood. Generated by immunoSEQ multiplex PCR, the TCRdb table keeps only in-frame clones and is missing some. This sample has about 87,000 clones; 89% occur once, and the top ten carry about 1%. Source: PBMCs, taken around atezolizumab (anti-PD-L1) treatment. All receptors derive from a woman older than 75 with urothelial cancer.

This clone was counted a few times. J is TRBJ2-3 and V is TRBV6-6; D is unresolved. V was cut by 5 bases and J by 6 bases, with 9 bases left in between. The CDR3 has 12 amino acids. The germline CDR1 and CDR2 sequences are MNHNY and SVGAGI (reference sequence). This chain's CDR3 is CASSRNGDTQYF. The CDR3 DNA follows: TGTGCCAGCAGTAGGAACGGGGATACGCAGTATTTT.

The gene calls are TRBV5-1 and TRBJ1-1; 8 bases are shared with TRBD1. CDR1 SGHRS and CDR2 YFSETQ come from the germline V gene. The CDR3 sequence is 16 residues long. V lost 0 bases to trimming and J lost 4 bases; unmatched junction nucleotides: 8. The CDR3, as DNA: TGCGCCAGCAGCTTGGTGCAGGGGGCTGTAGGCACTGAAGCTTTCTTT. Translation: CASSLVQGAVGTEAFF.

V gene TRBV20-1 combines with J gene TRBJ2-7; D remains ambiguous. Trimming removed 6 bases at V and 6 bases at J, with 12 bases between. The CDR3 consists of 11 residues. Germline assignment: CDR1 DFQATT and CDR2 SNEGSKA (reference sequence). The CDR3 nucleotides are TGCAGTGCCCCGATCCTAGGCGAGCAGTACTTC. This codes for CSAPILGEQYF.

The J gene is TRBJ2-1, the V gene TRBV11-2, with 9 bases fitting TRBD2. In germline, CDR1 is SGHAT, CDR2 FQNNGV. V was pared by 1 base and J by 2 bases, with 9 bases of the junction left unmatched. This CDR3 has 18 amino acids. CDR3 nucleotides: TGTGCCAGCAGCTTAGGCTCGCCGGGACTAGCAACCTACAATGAGCAGTTCTTC. It yields the protein CASSLGSPGLATYNEQFF.

This chain uses TRBV5-6 with TRBJ2-7; TRBD1 matches at 7 bases. This CDR3 has 14 residues. Trimming removed 4 bases from V and 1 base from J; junction bases left unmatched: 5. Germline V gene lookup returns CDR1 SGHDT and CDR2 YYEEEE. This CDR3 is CASSPTGKSYEQYF. The CDR3 DNA sequence: TGTGCCAGCAGCCCGACAGGGAAGTCCTACGAGCAGTACTTC. Full variable domain (missing parts from reference TRBV5-6 and TRBJ2-7): DAGVTQSPTHLIKTRGQQVTLRCSPKSGHDTVSWYQQALGQGPQFIFQYYEEEERQRGNFPDRFSGHQFPNYSSELNVNALLLGDSALYLCASSPTGKSYEQYFGPGTRLTVT.

The rearrangement uses TRBV6-1 and TRBJ2-2; 7 bases map to TRBD2. In germline, CDR1 is MNHNS, CDR2 SASEGT. The CDR3 is 17 residues long. V was clipped by 4 bases and J by 0 bases; unmatched bases: 8. The CDR3 sequence is CASSGLGSGTNTGELFF. CDR3 DNA: TGTGCCAGCAGTGGCCTGGGGAGCGGGACGAACACCGGGGAGCTGTTTTTT.

The chain carries TRBV28 and TRBJ2-7, with TRBD2 matching 11 bases. V gave up 3 bases and J gave up 3 bases; unmatched junction bases: 16. The CDR3 has 19 amino acids. Germline CDR1 reads MDHEN; CDR2 reads SYDVKM. In DNA form, the CDR3 reads TGTGCCAGCAGTTTCATACTAGCGGGAGTGAAAAGTGGGCTCTACGAGCAGTACTTC. This translates into CASSFILAGVKSGLYEQYF.

The V and J genes are TRBV28 and TRBJ1-2, with a tentative D call TRBD1 (6 bases). The CDR3 is 14 residues long. V was shortened by 4 bases and J by 4 bases, with 13 bases between the two germline ends. Germline V CDR1 and CDR2: MDHEN, SYDVKM. The CDR3 loop reads CASSSPGQVYGYTF. In DNA, the CDR3 is TGTGCCAGCAGTTCCCCGGGACAAGTCTATGGCTACACCTTC.

This chain connects TRBV2 to TRBJ1-3, with 10 bases matching TRBD1. CDR3 length: 12 residues. V dropped 9 bases and J dropped 5; count of bases not matched to a gene: 1. Germline V lookup: CDR1 SNHLY, CDR2 FYNNEI. The CDR3 loop reads CARTGGRNTIYF. In nucleotides, the CDR3 is TGTGCCAGGACAGGGGGCAGAAACACCATATATTTT.

This clone was picked up a small number of times. The CDR3 protein is CASSPRTSGRLDEQYF. CDR3 in DNA: TGTGCCAGCAGCCCCCGGACTAGCGGGAGACTTGACGAGCAGTACTTC. This chain uses TRBV7-8 with TRBJ2-7; TRBD2 aligns across 13 bases. Germline-derived CDR1 and CDR2 are SGHVS and FQNEAQ. CDR3 size: 16 residues. V shed 5 bases, J shed 5 bases, and the junction held 9 bases outside the gene matches.

The rearrangement joins TRBV6-1 to TRBJ2-7, with 11 bases matching TRBD2. Germline trimming cut 6 bases from V and 4 bases from J; bases unmatched to any gene: 8. The CDR3 spans 15 residues. The V gene's germline CDR1 is MNHNS and CDR2 SASEGT. CDR3 region: CASRITGTSGYEQYF. In DNA, the CDR3 is TGTGCCAGCAGAATCACAGGGACTAGCGGTTACGAGCAGTACTTC.

The rearrangement joins TRBV7-9 to TRBJ1-1, with 11 bases aligning to TRBD1. J lost 6 bases, V lost 5 bases, and 11 bases had no gene match. Germline V gene sequence: CDR1 SEHNR, CDR2 FQNEAQ (reference sequence). CDR3 length equals 16 residues. CDR3 DNA sequence: TGTGCCAGCAGCCAGAGGACAGGGGGCGCGAGGGCTGAAGCTTTCTTT. It yields the protein CASSQRTGGARAEAFF.

V and J are TRBV5-4 and TRBJ2-5, with TRBD1 matching over 8 bases. This CDR3 spans 15 amino acids. The J segment lost 5 bases and the V segment lost 4 bases, leaving 10 bases of the junction unmatched. Germline V lookup: CDR1 SGHNT, CDR2 YYREEE (reference sequence). The CDR3 DNA sequence: TGTGCCAGCAGCCACCAGACAGGGGTCAGGGAGACCCAGTACTTC. It yields the protein CASSHQTGVRETQYF.

The rearrangement links TRBV28 to TRBJ2-6; D unclear. The CDR3 spans 15 residues. Germline values: CDR1 MDHEN, CDR2 SYDVKM. Trimming took off 7 bases at V and 11 bases at J, with 21 bases between the two ends. CDR3 sequence (DNA): TGTGCCAGCACCCCAGGAAGGCGTGTATACGACGTCCTGACTTTC. This translates into CASTPGRRVYDVLTF.

This clone occurred once. This sequence joins TRBV7-8 and TRBJ2-2; TRBD1 might be the D (6 bases). V was clipped by 5 bases and J by 5 bases, with 15 bases between them. The CDR3 contains 15 residues. The V gene's germline CDR1 is SGHVS and CDR2 FQNEAQ. The CDR3 sequence is CASSPGAAETGELFF. In DNA form, the CDR3 reads TGTGCCAGCAGCCCAGGGGCAGCGGAGACCGGGGAGCTGTTTTTT.

The chain uses TRBV18 and TRBJ1-1, with 9 bases matching TRBD1. V shed 1 base, J shed 4 bases, and the junction held 10 bases outside the gene matches. CDR1 KGHSH and CDR2 LQKENI come from the germline V gene. The CDR3 spans 17 residues. This CDR3 reads CASSPRGKTGGSTEAFF. CDR3 bases: TGTGCCAGCTCACCACGGGGAAAGACAGGGGGGAGCACTGAAGCTTTCTTT.

This sequence joins TRBV27 and TRBJ2-3; D is perhaps TRBD1 (6 bases). Germline V gives CDR1 MNHEY, CDR2 SMNVEV (reference sequence). The CDR3 is 14 amino acids. V was trimmed by 4 bases and J by 4 bases, leaving 12 bases between them. The CDR3 sequence is CASSYWGRADTQYF. CDR3 sequence (DNA): TGTGCCAGCAGTTATTGGGGGCGGGCAGATACGCAGTATTTT.

This rearrangement joins TRBV28 to TRBJ1-1; tentative D call: TRBD1 (5 bases). CDR1 is MDHEN, CDR2 SYDVKM, per germline. This CDR3 has 11 residues. Deletions cut 6 bases from V and 11 bases from J, with 13 bases between. The CDR3 DNA follows: TGTGCCAGCAGCCAGGACCCAGGGGCTTTCTTT. This codes for CASSQDPGAFF.

The J gene is TRBJ2-3, the V gene TRBV5-1, with 9 bases matching TRBD2. Trimming cost V 0 bases and J 0 bases; bases outside gene matches: 2. The CDR3 has 16 residues. Germline loops: CDR1 SGHRS, CDR2 YFSETQ. CDR3 in DNA: TGCGCCAGCAGCTTGGGACTAGCGGTGAGCACAGATACGCAGTATTTT. Translated: CASSLGLAVSTDTQYF.

This chain uses TRBV7-3 with TRBJ2-3; the D gene is possibly TRBD2 (6 bases). V was trimmed by 2 bases and J by 1 base, leaving 13 bases between them. The CDR3 contains 16 residues. Germline-derived CDR1 and CDR2 are SGHTA and FQGTGA. CDR3 residues: CASSLLLREGTDTQYF. The CDR3 DNA follows: TGTGCCAGCAGCTTATTGCTGCGGGAAGGCACAGATACGCAGTATTTT.